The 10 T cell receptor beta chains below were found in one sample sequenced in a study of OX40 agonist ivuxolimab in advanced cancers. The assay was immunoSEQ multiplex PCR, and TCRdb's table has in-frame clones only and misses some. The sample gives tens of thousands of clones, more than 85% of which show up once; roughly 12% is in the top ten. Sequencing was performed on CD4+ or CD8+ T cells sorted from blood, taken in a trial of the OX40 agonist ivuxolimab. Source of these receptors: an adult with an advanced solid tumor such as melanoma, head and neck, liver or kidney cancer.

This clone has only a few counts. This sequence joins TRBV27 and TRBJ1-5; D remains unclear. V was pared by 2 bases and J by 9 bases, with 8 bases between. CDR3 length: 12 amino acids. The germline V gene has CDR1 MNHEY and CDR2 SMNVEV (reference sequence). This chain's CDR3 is CASSLPAGPQHF. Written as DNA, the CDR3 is TGTGCCAGCAGTTTACCCGCCGGGCCCCAGCATTTT.

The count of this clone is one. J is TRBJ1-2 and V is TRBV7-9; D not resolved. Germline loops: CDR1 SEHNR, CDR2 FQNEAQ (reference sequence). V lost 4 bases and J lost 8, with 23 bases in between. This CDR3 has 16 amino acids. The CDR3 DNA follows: TGTGCCAGCAGCTACATAGCCCAGACCCGAGTGGACGGCTACACCTTC. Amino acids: CASSYIAQTRVDGYTF.

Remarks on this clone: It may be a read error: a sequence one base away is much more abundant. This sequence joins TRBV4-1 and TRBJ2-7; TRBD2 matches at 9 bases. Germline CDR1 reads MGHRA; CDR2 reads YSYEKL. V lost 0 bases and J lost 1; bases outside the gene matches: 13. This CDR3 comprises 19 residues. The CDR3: CASSQDGRNERGDSYEQYF. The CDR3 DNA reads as TGCGCCAGCAGCCAAGACGGCCGTAACGAGCGGGGGGATTCCTACGAGCAGTACTTC.

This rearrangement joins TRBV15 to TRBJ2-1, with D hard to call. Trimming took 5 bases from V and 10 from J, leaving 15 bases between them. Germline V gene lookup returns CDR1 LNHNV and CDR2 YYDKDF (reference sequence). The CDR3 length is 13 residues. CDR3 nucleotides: TGTGCCACCAGCGGCAGCAGAAATGCGGAGCAGTTCTTC. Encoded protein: CATSGSRNAEQFF.

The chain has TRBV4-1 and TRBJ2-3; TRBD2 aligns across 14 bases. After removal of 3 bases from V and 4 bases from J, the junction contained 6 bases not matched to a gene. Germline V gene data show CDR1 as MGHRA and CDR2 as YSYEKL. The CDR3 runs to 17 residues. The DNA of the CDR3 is TGCGCCAGCAGCCATGGACCGACTAGCGGGGGGGCAGATACGCAGTATTTT. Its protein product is CASSHGPTSGGADTQYF.

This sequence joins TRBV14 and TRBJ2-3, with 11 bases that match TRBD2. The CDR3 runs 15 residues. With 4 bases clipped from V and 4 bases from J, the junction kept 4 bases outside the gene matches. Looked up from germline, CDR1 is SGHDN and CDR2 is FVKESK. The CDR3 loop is CASSLAGGSADTQYF. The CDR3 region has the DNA TGTGCCAGCAGCCTAGCGGGGGGGAGCGCAGATACGCAGTATTTT.

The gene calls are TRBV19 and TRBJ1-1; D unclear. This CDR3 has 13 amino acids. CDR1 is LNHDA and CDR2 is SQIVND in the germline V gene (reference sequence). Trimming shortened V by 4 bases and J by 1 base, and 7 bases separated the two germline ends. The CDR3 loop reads CASSTGTNTEAFF. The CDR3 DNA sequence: TGTGCCAGTAGTACGGGAACGAACACTGAAGCTTTCTTT.

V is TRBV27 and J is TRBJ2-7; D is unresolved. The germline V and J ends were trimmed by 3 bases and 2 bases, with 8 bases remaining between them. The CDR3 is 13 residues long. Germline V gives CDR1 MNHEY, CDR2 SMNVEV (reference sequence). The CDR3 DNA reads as TGTGCCAGCAGTTTGACGACCACCTACGAGCAGTACTTC. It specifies CASSLTTTYEQYF.

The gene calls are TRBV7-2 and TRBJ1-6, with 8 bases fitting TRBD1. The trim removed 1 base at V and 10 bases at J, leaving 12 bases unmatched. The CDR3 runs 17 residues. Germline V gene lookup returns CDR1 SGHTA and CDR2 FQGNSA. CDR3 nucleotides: TGTGCCAGCAGCTTAGAGACAGGGGCTGGGGGAGGCTCACCCCTCCACTTT. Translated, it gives CASSLETGAGGGSPLHF.

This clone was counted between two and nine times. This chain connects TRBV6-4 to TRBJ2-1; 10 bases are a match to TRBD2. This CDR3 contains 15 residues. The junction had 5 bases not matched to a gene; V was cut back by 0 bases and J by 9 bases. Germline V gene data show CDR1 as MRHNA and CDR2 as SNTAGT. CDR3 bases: TGTGCCAGCAGTGACTCGCTAGCGGGGGCCTCTGAGCAGTTCTTC. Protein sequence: CASSDSLAGASEQFF.